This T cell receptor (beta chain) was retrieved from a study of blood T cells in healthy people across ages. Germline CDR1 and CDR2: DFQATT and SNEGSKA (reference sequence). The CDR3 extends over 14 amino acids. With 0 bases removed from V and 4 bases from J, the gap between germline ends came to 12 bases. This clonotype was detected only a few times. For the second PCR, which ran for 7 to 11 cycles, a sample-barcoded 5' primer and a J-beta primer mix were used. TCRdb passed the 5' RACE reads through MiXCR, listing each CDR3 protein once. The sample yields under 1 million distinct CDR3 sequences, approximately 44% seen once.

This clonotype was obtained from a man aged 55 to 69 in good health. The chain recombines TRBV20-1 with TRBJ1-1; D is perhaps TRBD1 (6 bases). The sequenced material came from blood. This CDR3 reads CSARDRGRGTEAFF. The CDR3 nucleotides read TGCAGTGCTAGAGACCGGGGGCGCGGCACTGAAGCTTTCTTT.